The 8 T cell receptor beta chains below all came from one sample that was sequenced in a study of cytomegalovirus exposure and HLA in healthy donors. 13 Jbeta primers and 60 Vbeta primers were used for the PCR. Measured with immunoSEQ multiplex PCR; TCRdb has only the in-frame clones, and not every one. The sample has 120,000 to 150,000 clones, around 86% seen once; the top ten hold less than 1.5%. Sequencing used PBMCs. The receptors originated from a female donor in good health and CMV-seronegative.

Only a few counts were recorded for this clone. CDR3 amino acids: CASSLSGTWDEQYF. The CDR3 region has the DNA TGCGCCAGCAGCCTTAGCGGGACCTGGGACGAGCAGTACTTC. This chain uses TRBV10-1 with TRBJ2-7; TRBD2 matches 8 bases. V was pared by 6 bases and J by 5 bases, with 9 bases of the junction left unmatched. The CDR3 consists of 14 residues. CDR1 is WNHNN, CDR2 SYGVQD, per germline (reference sequence).

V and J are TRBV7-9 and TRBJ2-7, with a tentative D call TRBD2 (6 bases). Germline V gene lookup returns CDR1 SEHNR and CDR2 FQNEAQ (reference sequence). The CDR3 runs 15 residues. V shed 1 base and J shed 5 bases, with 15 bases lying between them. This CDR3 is CASSLDWEANHEQYF. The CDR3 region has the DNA TGTGCCAGCAGCTTAGACTGGGAGGCGAACCACGAGCAGTACTTC.

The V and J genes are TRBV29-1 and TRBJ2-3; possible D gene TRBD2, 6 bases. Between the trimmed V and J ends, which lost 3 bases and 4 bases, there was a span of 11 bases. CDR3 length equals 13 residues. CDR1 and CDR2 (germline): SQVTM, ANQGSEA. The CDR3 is CSVDRENPDTQYF. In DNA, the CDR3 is TGCAGCGTTGATCGGGAGAATCCAGATACGCAGTATTTT.

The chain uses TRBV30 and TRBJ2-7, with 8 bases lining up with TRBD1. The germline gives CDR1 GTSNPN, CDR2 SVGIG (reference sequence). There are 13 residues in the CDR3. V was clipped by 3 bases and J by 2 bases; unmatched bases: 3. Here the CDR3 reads CAWSGGQAYEQYF. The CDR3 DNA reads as TGTGCCTGGAGCGGGGGACAGGCCTACGAGCAGTACTTC.

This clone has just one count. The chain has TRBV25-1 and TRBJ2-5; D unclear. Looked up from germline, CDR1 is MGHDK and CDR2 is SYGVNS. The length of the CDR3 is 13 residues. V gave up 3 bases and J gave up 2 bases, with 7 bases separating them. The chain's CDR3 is CASSESRQETQYF. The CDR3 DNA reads TGTGCCAGCAGTGAGTCCAGGCAAGAGACCCAGTACTTC.

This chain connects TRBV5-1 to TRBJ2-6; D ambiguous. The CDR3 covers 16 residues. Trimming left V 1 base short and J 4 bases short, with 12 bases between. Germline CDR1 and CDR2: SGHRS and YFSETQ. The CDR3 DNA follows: TGCGCCAGCAGCTTGTCCGGCCAGACAGGGGCCAACGTCCTGACTTTC. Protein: CASSLSGQTGANVLTF.

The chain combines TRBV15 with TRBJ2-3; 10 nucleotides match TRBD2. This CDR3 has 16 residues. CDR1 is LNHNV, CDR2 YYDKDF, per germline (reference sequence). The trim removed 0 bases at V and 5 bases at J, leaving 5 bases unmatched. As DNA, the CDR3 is TGTGCCACCAGCAGAGATATACTAGCGGGACAAGATACGCAGTATTTT. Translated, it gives CATSRDILAGQDTQYF.

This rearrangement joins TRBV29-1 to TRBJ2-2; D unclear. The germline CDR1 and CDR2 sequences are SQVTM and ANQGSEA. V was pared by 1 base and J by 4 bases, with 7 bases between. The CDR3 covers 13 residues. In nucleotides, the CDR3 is TGCAGCGTTGAAGCGAGCTTCACCGGGGAGCTGTTTTTT. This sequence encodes CSVEASFTGELFF.